The next 28 T cell receptor beta chains were all read from a single sample in a study of blood T cell repertoires in COVID-19. Libraries were prepared by immunoSEQ multiplex PCR; TCRdb keeps only in-frame clonotypes and omits some of them. The sample consists of fewer than 300,000 clones, roughly nine tenths of them appearing once. Input material: peripheral blood. The receptors come from a woman in her 30s with COVID-19, enrolled during active disease.

This chain uses TRBV18 with TRBJ2-7, with 7 bases identical to TRBD1. CDR3 length: 13 amino acids. Trimming removed 4 bases from V and 5 bases from J; junction bases left unmatched: 5. Germline loops: CDR1 KGHSH, CDR2 LQKENI. CDR3 amino acids: CASSRKDRDEQYF. The CDR3 DNA is TGTGCCAGCTCACGTAAAGACAGGGACGAGCAGTACTTC.

The gene calls are TRBV13 and TRBJ1-1; 8 nucleotides agree with TRBD1. Germline V gene sequence: CDR1 PRHDT, CDR2 FYEKMQ (reference sequence). This CDR3 has 16 amino acids. The ends lost 5 bases at V and 0 bases at J; junction bases unmatched: 8. The CDR3 sequence is CASSPPGQGLNTEAFF. DNA of the CDR3: TGTGCCAGCAGCCCACCTGGACAGGGTTTGAACACTGAAGCTTTCTTT.

The J gene is TRBJ2-2, the V gene TRBV19; 8 bases align to TRBD1. The CDR3 sequence is 15 residues long. With 7 bases clipped from V and 5 bases from J, the junction kept 9 bases outside the gene matches. Germline-derived CDR1 and CDR2 are LNHDA and SQIVND (reference sequence). As DNA, the CDR3 is TGTGCCAGTACCCCCGGACAGGGAAGGACCGGGGAGCTGTTTTTT. It yields the protein CASTPGQGRTGELFF.

V usage is TRBV24-1 and J usage is TRBJ2-3; 12 nucleotides align to TRBD2. V lost 6 bases, J lost 4 bases, and 4 bases stayed unmatched. Germline-derived CDR1 and CDR2 are KGHDR and SFDVKD. The CDR3 spans 15 residues. The CDR3 nucleotides are TGTGCCACCAGTCCTAGCGGGAGGGCGGCAGATACGCAGTATTTT. The encoded protein is CATSPSGRAADTQYF.

The CDR3 DNA reads TGTGCCAGCAGCCCTCCGGGACAGGGCTTGGATACGCAGTATTTT. This translates into CASSPPGQGLDTQYF. The rearrangement links TRBV7-9 to TRBJ2-3; 9 bases agree with TRBD1. V shed 5 bases, J shed 6 bases, and the junction held 9 bases outside the gene matches. The CDR3 runs to 15 residues. CDR1 and CDR2 from the germline V gene are SEHNR and FQNEAQ (reference sequence).

The genes are TRBV15 and TRBJ2-3; TRBD1 might be the D (6 bases). This CDR3 has 14 amino acids. Germline assignment: CDR1 LNHNV and CDR2 YYDKDF (reference sequence). V was clipped by 1 base and J by 3 bases, with 8 bases between them. The CDR3 sequence: CATSRVGGTDTQYF. The CDR3 DNA sequence: TGTGCCACCAGCAGAGTAGGGGGTACAGATACGCAGTATTTT.

The V and J genes are TRBV7-9 and TRBJ2-2, with 8 bases fitting TRBD1. V lost 9 bases and J lost 2; bases outside the gene matches: 8. Germline CDR1 and CDR2: SEHNR and FQNEAQ (reference sequence). This CDR3 has 15 amino acids. The CDR3 DNA is TGTGCCAGGGCGACAGGGGCCCCAAACACCGGGGAGCTGTTTTTT. Translating gives CARATGAPNTGELFF.

This clone was observed once. The chain has TRBV18 and TRBJ2-5, with 11 bases matching TRBD2. Trimming cost V 0 bases and J 6 bases; bases outside gene matches: 6. The CDR3 sequence is 16 residues long. Germline values: CDR1 KGHSH, CDR2 LQKENI. CDR3 DNA sequence: TGTGCCAGCTCACCACCGGAGACTAGCGGGACAAAGACCCAGTACTTC. It yields the protein CASSPPETSGTKTQYF.

The chain combines TRBV21-1 with TRBJ2-7; TRBD1, as called in the table, went unchecked against the DNA. TRBV21-1 is a known pseudogene. The CDR3 consists of 17 residues. CDR3 sequence: CASSKVKDRGPPYEQYF. In nucleotides, the CDR3 is TGTGCCAGCAGCAAAGTGAAGGACAGGGGGCCCCCTTACGAGCAGTACTTC.

The genes are TRBV7-6 and TRBJ1-1; the D gene is possibly TRBD1 (6 bases). The CDR3 extends over 14 amino acids. Trimming shortened V by 5 bases and J by 5 bases, and 15 bases separated the two germline ends. Per the germline V gene, CDR1 is SGHVS and CDR2 is FNYEAQ. CDR3 sequence reads: CASSPGGGRTEAFF. CDR3 DNA: TGTGCCAGCAGCCCGGGGGGGGGCAGGACTGAAGCTTTCTTT.

This chain uses TRBV2 with TRBJ1-1, with 8 positions matching TRBD1. The CDR3 has 14 amino acids. Germline V lookup: CDR1 SNHLY, CDR2 FYNNEI. V was pared by 3 bases and J by 4 bases, with 4 bases of the junction left unmatched. CDR3 sequence reads: CASSEQGASTEAFF. The CDR3 DNA follows: TGTGCCAGCAGTGAGCAGGGGGCGAGCACTGAAGCTTTCTTT. Looking up the rest from reference TRBV2 and TRBJ1-1 gives the full variable domain: EPEVTQTPSHQVTQMGQEVILRCVPISNHLYFYWYRQILGQKVEFLVSFYNNEISEKSEIFDDQFSVERPDGSNFTLKIRSTKLEDSAMYFCASSEQGASTEAFFGQGTRLTVV.

The genes are TRBV19 and TRBJ2-1; TRBD1 aligns across 9 bases. V gave up 4 bases and J gave up 8 bases; unmatched junction bases: 15. CDR1 is LNHDA and CDR2 is SQIVND in the germline V gene (reference sequence). The CDR3 length is 17 residues. CDR3 sequence: CASSTPRDRVGRYEQFF. In nucleotides, the CDR3 is TGTGCCAGTAGTACCCCCCGGGACAGGGTCGGGAGGTATGAGCAGTTCTTC.

This clone showed up just once. The chain uses TRBV6-5 and TRBJ2-1, with 7 bases matching TRBD1. Trimming took 5 bases from V and 7 from J; bases not matched to a gene: 5. Germline-derived CDR1 and CDR2 are MNHEY and SVGAGI. The CDR3 totals 13 residues. Written as DNA, the CDR3 is TGTGCCAGCAGTACTTACAGGGGAAATGAGCAGTTCTTC. Translating it yields CASSTYRGNEQFF.

The chain couples TRBV12-3 or TRBV12-4 to TRBJ1-1; a possible D gene is TRBD1 (5 bases). V gave up 4 bases and J gave up 0 bases, with 6 bases separating them. This CDR3 has 13 amino acids. The CDR3 loop reads CASSSGVNTEAFF. For the CDR3, the DNA is TGTGCCAGCAGTTCGGGGGTGAACACTGAAGCTTTCTTT.

This chain links TRBV6-5 with TRBJ2-1, with a possible D match to TRBD2 (7 bases). The CDR3 consists of 13 residues. Germline V gene lookup returns CDR1 MNHEY and CDR2 SVGAGI. Trimming removed 6 bases from V and 10 bases from J, with 16 bases in between. CDR3 DNA sequence: TGTGCCAGCAGGGGCACGGGGGGCAGGGAGCAGTTCTTC. Translated, it gives CASRGTGGREQFF.

The chain carries TRBV19 and TRBJ2-1; perhaps TRBD2 as D (6 bases). This CDR3 comprises 15 residues. Trimming stripped 3 bases from V and 7 bases from J, with 16 bases between. The V gene's germline CDR1 is LNHDA and CDR2 SQIVND (reference sequence). CDR3 DNA sequence: TGTGCCAGTAGTATCTTTGGAGCCGGGGGAAATGAGCAGTTCTTC. It specifies CASSIFGAGGNEQFF.

This chain connects TRBV2 to TRBJ2-1; 11 bases are shared with TRBD2. CDR1 is SNHLY and CDR2 is FYNNEI in the germline V gene. The CDR3 sequence is 16 residues long. The V gene end was trimmed by 5 bases and the J gene end by 1 base; junction bases not matched to a gene: 4. CDR3 in amino acids: CASSSSGRVSYNEQFF. CDR3 DNA: TGTGCCAGCAGTAGTAGCGGGAGGGTGTCCTACAATGAGCAGTTCTTC.

The chain uses TRBV6-1 and TRBJ1-1; a possible D gene is TRBD1 (6 bases). Between the trimmed V and J ends, which lost 2 bases and 9 bases, there was a span of 13 bases. Per germline, CDR1 MNHNS and CDR2 SASEGT. The CDR3 has 13 residues. In nucleotides, the CDR3 is TGTGCCAGCAGTGAACCGGGCAGGGGACAAGCTTTCTTT. Amino acids: CASSEPGRGQAFF.

The genes are TRBV15 and TRBJ2-3; TRBD2 matches 16 bases. Germline V gene sequence: CDR1 LNHNV, CDR2 YYDKDF (reference sequence). J gave up 2 bases and V 2 bases, and 7 bases lay outside the gene matches. This CDR3 is 19 amino acids long. CDR3 DNA sequence: TGTGCCACCAGCAGAAACCCCGGGACTAGCGGGAGGGCCACAGATACGCAGTATTTT. It codes for CATSRNPGTSGRATDTQYF.

This clone was seen only once. This rearrangement joins TRBV7-9 to TRBJ1-5, with 9 nucleotides matching TRBD1. The CDR3 runs to 15 residues. Trimming removed 1 base from V and 4 bases from J; junction bases left unmatched: 2. The germline gives CDR1 SEHNR, CDR2 FQNEAQ (reference sequence). The CDR3 spells CASSLGTGENQPQHF. The CDR3 bases are TGTGCCAGCAGCTTAGGGACAGGGGAAAATCAGCCCCAGCATTTT.

This rearrangement joins TRBV5-4 to TRBJ2-5, with D possibly being TRBD2 (5 bases). The CDR3 is made up of 13 amino acids. The V gene lost 2 bases and the J gene lost 4 bases, with 9 bases spanning the gap. CDR1 and CDR2 from the germline V gene are SGHNT and YYREEE (reference sequence). The CDR3 nucleotides read TGTGCCAGCAGCTTTAGAGGGCGAGAGACCCAGTACTTC. Protein: CASSFRGRETQYF.

The CDR3 spells CASSVRTANTGELFF. The DNA for the CDR3 is TGTGCCAGCAGCGTTAGGACAGCTAACACCGGGGAGCTGTTTTTT. The chain has TRBV9 and TRBJ2-2; D perhaps matches TRBD1 (6 bases). From germline, CDR1 is SGDLS and CDR2 YYNGEE. Trimming cost V 2 bases and J 2 bases, with 10 bases left between them. The CDR3 runs to 15 residues. Supplemented by reference TRBV9 and TRBJ2-2, the full variable domain reads DSGVTQTPKHLITATGQRVTLRCSPRSGDLSVYWYQQSLDQGLQFLIQYYNGEERAKGNILERFSAQQFPDLHSELNLSSLELGDSALYFCASSVRTANTGELFFGEGSRLTVL.

This rearrangement joins TRBV7-2 to TRBJ1-5; D not resolved. Trimming removed 2 bases at V and 4 bases at J, with 6 bases between. The germline gives CDR1 SGHTA, CDR2 FQGNSA. CDR3 length: 13 amino acids. This CDR3 reads CASSLRDNQPQHF. The CDR3 DNA reads TGTGCCAGCAGCTTAAGAGATAATCAGCCCCAGCATTTT.

The rearrangement uses TRBV7-3 and TRBJ2-3, with D possibly being TRBD1 (6 bases). Germline V lookup: CDR1 SGHTA, CDR2 FQGTGA. Trimming cost V 4 bases and J 3 bases, with 14 bases left between them. The CDR3 consists of 15 residues. The CDR3 DNA follows: TGTGCCAGCAGCTCCCAGGGGTTGAGGACAGATACGCAGTATTTT. Translated: CASSSQGLRTDTQYF.

This chain uses TRBV27 with TRBJ2-6, with D maybe TRBD1 (6 bases). Between the trimmed V and J ends, which lost 6 bases and 3 bases, there was a span of 9 bases. The CDR3 length is 14 residues. Per germline, CDR1 MNHEY and CDR2 SMNVEV (reference sequence). CDR3 in amino acids: CASRTGGGANVLTF. The CDR3 region has the DNA TGTGCCAGCAGGACAGGCGGTGGGGCCAACGTCCTGACTTTC.

A note on this clone: Different DNA sequences within this sample yield the same CDR3. The genes are TRBV19 and TRBJ1-1; perhaps TRBD1 as D (6 bases). Germline lookup yields CDR1 LNHDA and CDR2 SQIVND (reference sequence). The CDR3 spans 14 residues. Trimming shortened V by 2 bases and J by 4 bases, and 11 bases separated the two germline ends. The CDR3 DNA reads as TGTGCCAGTAGTATACCAGGGGTGGGCACTGAAGCTTTCTTT. This encodes CASSIPGVGTEAFF.

This clone was picked up a small number of times. The chain joins TRBV7-9 to TRBJ2-7, with D possibly being TRBD1 (5 bases). V gave up 0 bases and J gave up 7 bases, with 16 bases separating them. The CDR3 is made up of 15 amino acids. Germline V lookup: CDR1 SEHNR, CDR2 FQNEAQ (reference sequence). The CDR3 DNA follows: TGTGCCAGCAGCTTAGCTGGAAGACAGCCCACGGAGCAGTACTTC. Translation gives CASSLAGRQPTEQYF.

The V call is TRBV10-3, the J call TRBJ2-1; possible D gene TRBD1, 5 bases. V was cut by 6 bases and J by 6 bases, with 18 bases left in between. This CDR3 spans 15 amino acids. In germline, CDR1 is ENHRY, CDR2 SYGVKD. CDR3: CAISPTFQGGNEQFF. The CDR3 DNA follows: TGTGCCATCAGCCCTACATTTCAGGGTGGCAATGAGCAGTTCTTC.